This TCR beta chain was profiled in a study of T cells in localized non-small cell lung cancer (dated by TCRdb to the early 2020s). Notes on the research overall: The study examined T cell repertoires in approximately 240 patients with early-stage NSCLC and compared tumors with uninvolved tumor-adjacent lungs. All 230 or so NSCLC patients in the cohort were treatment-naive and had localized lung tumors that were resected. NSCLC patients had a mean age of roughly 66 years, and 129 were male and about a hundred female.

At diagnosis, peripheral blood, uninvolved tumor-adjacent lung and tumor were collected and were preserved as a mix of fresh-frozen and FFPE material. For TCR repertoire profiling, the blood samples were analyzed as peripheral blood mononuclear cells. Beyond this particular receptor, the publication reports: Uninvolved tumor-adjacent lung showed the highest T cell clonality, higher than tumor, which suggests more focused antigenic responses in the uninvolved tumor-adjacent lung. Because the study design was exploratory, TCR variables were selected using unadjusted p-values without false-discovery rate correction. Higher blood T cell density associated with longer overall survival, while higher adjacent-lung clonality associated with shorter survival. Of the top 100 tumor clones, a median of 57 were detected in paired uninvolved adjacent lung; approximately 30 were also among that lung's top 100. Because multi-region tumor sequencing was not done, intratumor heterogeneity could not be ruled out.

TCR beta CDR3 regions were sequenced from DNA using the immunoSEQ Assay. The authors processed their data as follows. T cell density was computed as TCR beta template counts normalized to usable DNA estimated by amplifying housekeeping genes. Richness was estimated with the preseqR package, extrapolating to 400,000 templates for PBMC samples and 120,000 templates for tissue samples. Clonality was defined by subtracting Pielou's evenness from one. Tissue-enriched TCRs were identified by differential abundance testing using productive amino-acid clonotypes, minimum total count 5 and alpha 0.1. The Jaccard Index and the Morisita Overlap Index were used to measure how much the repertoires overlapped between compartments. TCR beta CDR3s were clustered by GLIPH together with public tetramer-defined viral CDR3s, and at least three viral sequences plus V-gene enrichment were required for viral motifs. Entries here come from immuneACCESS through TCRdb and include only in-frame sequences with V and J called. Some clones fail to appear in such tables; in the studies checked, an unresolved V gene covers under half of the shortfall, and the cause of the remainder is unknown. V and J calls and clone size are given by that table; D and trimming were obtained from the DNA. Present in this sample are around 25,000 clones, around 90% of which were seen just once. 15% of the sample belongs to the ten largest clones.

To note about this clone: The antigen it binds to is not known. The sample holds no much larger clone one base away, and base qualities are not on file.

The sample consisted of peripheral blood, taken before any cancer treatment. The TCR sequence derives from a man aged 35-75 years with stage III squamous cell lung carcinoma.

In nucleotides, the sequence is TGTGCCAGCAGTTCGATGACGGACACCGGGGAGCTGTTTTTT. Its protein is CASSSMTDTGELFF. Here the chain combines TRBV27 and TRBJ2-2; no D gene call is confident. The CDR3 numbers 14 residues from cysteine through phenylalanine. Just the 42-base CDR3 DNA is kept, in frame starting at base 1. The germline V gene (reference sequence) provides CDR1 MNHEY and CDR2 SMNVEV. The V and J ends are trimmed by 4 bases and 3 bases, leaving 9 bases between them.